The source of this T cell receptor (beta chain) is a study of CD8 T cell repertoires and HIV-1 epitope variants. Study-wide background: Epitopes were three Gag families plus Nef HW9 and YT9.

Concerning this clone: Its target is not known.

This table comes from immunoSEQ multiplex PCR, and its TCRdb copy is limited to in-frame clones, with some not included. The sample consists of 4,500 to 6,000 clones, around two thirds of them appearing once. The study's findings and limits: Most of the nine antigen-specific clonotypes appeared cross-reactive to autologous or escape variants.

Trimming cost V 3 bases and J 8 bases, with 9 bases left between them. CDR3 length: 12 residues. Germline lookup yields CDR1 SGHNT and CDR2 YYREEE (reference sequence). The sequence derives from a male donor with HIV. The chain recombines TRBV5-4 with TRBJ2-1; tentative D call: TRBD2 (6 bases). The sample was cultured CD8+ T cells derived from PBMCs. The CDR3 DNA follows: TGTGCCAGCAGCTCCGGAGGGTATGAGCAGTTCTTC. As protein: CASSSGGYEQFF.